The clone carrying this T cell receptor (beta chain) was recorded a few times. The sample is drawn from a study of identical twins. A universal primer site arose from template switching, and cDNA bore unique molecular identifiers. TCRdb processed the 5' RACE reads anew with MiXCR; each CDR3 protein has one entry. The sample has hundreds of thousands of distinct CDR3 sequences; about 20% are singletons. This CDR3 is built from 14 residues. V lost 6 bases and J lost 8; bases outside the gene matches: 8. CDR1 is MNHNS and CDR2 is SASEGT in the germline V gene. These data were likewise used in another study, on T cells expressing NK-cell markers.

The receptor was derived from a young woman in good health. Sequenced input: PBMCs. V and J are TRBV6-1 and TRBJ1-2; 11 bases are shared with TRBD1. CDR3 in amino acids: CASRVDRGREGYTF. DNA of the CDR3: TGTGCCAGCAGGGTGGACAGGGGGCGCGAGGGCTACACCTTC.